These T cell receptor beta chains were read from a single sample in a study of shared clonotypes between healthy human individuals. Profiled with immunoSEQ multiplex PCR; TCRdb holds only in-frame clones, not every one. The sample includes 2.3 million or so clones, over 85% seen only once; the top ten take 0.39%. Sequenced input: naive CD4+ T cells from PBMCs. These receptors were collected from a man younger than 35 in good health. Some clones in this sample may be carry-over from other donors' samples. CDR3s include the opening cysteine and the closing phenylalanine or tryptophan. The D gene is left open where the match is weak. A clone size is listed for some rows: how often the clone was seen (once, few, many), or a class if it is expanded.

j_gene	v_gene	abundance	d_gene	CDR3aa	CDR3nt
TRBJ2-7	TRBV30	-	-	CAGDQGNTYEQYF	TGTGCCGGCGACCAGGGGAATACCTACGAGCAGTACTTC
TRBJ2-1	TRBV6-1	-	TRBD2	CASRIGLAGGYEQFF	TGTGCCAGCAGGATTGGACTAGCGGGAGGATATGAGCAGTTCTTC
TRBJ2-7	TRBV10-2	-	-	CASSETGVDEQYF	TGCGCCAGCAGTGAGACGGGAGTCGACGAGCAGTACTTC
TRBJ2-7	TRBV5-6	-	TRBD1	CASSRDSYEQYF	TGTGCCAGCAGCCGGGACAGTTACGAGCAGTACTTC
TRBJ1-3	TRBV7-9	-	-	CASSSAGQSFSGNTIYF	TGTGCCAGCAGCTCCGCCGGACAGTCCTTCTCTGGAAACACCATATATTTT
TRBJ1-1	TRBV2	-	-	CASSPVYTEAFF	TGTGCCAGCAGCCCGGTCTACACTGAAGCTTTCTTT
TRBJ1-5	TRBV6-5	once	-	CASSRSNRDNQPQHF	TGTGCCAGCAGCAGGTCAAACAGGGACAATCAGCCCCAGCATTTT
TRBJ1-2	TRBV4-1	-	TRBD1	CASSQAQGTYYGYTF	TGCGCCAGCAGCCAAGCACAGGGGACCTACTATGGCTACACCTTC
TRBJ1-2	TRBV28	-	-	CASSLWPADSYTF	TGTGCCAGCAGTTTATGGCCGGCGGATAGCTACACCTTC
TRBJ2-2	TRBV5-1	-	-	CASSLRESGELFF	TGCGCCAGCAGCTTGAGGGAGTCCGGGGAGCTGTTTTTT
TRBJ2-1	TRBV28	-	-	CASSLVEASQEFF	TGTGCCAGCAGTTTAGTGGAGGCCAGTCAGGAGTTCTTC
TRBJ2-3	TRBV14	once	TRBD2	CASSPSRLAAITYF	TGTGCCAGCAGCCCAAGCCGACTAGCGGCGATCACGTATTTT
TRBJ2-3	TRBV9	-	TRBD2	CASSVGSGSGTDTQYF	TGTGCCAGCAGCGTAGGGAGCGGGAGTGGAACAGATACGCAGTATTTT
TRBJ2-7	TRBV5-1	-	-	CASSLRTYGAYEQYF	TGCGCCAGCAGCTTACGGACTTACGGGGCGTACGAGCAGTACTTC
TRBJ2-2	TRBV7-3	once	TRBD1	CASSSGTGRTGELFF	TGTGCCAGCAGCTCCGGGACAGGTAGAACCGGGGAGCTGTTTTTT
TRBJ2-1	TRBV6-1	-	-	CASFPGTASNEQFF	TGTGCCAGCTTCCCCGGGACGGCGTCCAATGAGCAGTTCTTC
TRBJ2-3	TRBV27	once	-	CASSPPGARADTQYF	TGTGCCAGCAGTCCCCCAGGAGCCAGAGCGGATACGCAGTATTTT
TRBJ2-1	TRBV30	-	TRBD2	CAWSGTSGADSYNEQFF	TGTGCCTGGAGTGGGACTAGCGGGGCGGACTCCTACAATGAGCAGTTCTTC
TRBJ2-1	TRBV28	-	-	CASSPLPNEQFF	TGTGCCAGCAGCCCCCTTCCCAATGAGCAGTTCTTC
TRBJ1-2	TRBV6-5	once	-	CASSYSPDNYGYTF	TGTGCCAGCAGTTACTCGCCAGATAACTATGGCTACACCTTC
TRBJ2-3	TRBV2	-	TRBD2	CASRSGTGTDTQYF	TGTGCCAGCAGGAGCGGGACTGGCACAGATACGCAGTATTTT
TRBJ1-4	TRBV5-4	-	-	CASSLGANEKLFF	TGTGCCAGCAGCTTGGGAGCGAATGAAAAACTGTTTTTT
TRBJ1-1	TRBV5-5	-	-	CASSSQGYTEAFF	TGTGCCAGCAGCTCCCAGGGGTACACTGAAGCTTTCTTT
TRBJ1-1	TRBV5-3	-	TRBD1	CARSLAGTGSTEAFF	TGTGCCAGAAGCTTGGCCGGGACAGGGTCCACTGAAGCTTTCTTT
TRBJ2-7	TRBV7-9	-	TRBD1	CASSLFGDRGPLLDEQYF	TGTGCCAGCAGCTTATTTGGGGACAGGGGGCCCCTCTTAGACGAGCAGTACTTC
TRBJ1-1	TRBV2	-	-	CASSGEEGITEAFF	TGTGCCAGCAGTGGGGAGGAGGGGATCACTGAAGCTTTCTTT
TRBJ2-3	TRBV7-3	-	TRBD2	CASSRSGRAADTQYF	TGTGCCAGCAGCCGTAGCGGGAGGGCCGCAGATACGCAGTATTTT
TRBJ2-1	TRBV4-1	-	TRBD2	CASSPGGIDGQFF	TGCGCCAGCAGCCCCGGGGGGATAGACGGGCAGTTCTTC
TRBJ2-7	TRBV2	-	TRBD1	CASRSTGNYEQYF	TGTGCCAGCAGGTCGACAGGGAACTACGAGCAGTACTTC
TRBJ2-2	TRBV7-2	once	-	CASSYRTPVNTGELFF	TGTGCCAGCAGCTATCGGACACCCGTGAACACCGGGGAGCTGTTTTTT
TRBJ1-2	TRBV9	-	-	CASSRPGGPNYGYTF	TGTGCCAGCAGCCGTCCGGGGGGCCCTAACTATGGCTACACCTTC
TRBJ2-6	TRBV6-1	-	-	CASSEVISSGANVLTF	TGTGCCAGCAGTGAAGTTATAAGCTCTGGGGCCAACGTCCTGACTTTC
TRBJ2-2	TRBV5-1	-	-	CASSLGNTGELFF	TGCGCCAGCAGCTTGGGAAACACCGGGGAGCTGTTTTTT
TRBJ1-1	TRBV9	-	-	CASSVDPRWGLGTEAFF	TGTGCCAGCAGCGTAGACCCTCGTTGGGGTTTGGGCACTGAAGCTTTCTTT
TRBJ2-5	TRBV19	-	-	CASSIGQGRSETQYF	TGTGCCAGTAGTATAGGGCAGGGTCGATCAGAGACCCAGTACTTC
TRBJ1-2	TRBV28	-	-	CASSYGGEEDYGYTF	TGTGCCAGCAGTTATGGCGGGGAAGAGGACTATGGCTACACCTTC
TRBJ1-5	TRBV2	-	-	CASSVGRGDSNQPQHF	TGTGCCAGCAGTGTGGGCAGGGGAGATAGCAATCAGCCCCAGCATTTT
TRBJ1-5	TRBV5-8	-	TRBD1	CASIPGRTGLIEPQHF	TGTGCCAGCATCCCGGGACGGACAGGGCTAATTGAGCCCCAGCATTTT
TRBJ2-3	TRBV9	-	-	CASSVGSAQRNTQYF	TGTGCCAGCAGCGTGGGGAGCGCCCAGAGGAATACGCAGTATTTT
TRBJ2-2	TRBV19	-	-	CASSGINTGELFF	TGTGCCAGTAGCGGGATAAACACCGGGGAGCTGTTTTTT
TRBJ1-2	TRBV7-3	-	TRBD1	CASSLTGGLPNYGYTF	TGTGCCAGCAGCCTGACAGGGGGTCTACCTAACTATGGCTACACCTTC
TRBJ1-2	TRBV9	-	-	CASSVGRGWGSGYTF	TGTGCCAGCAGCGTAGGGAGGGGCTGGGGTTCTGGCTACACCTTC
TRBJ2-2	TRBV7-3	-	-	CASSPGYGTGELFF	TGTGCCAGCAGCCCTGGGTATGGTACCGGGGAGCTGTTTTTT
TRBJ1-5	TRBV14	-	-	CASSQVGSGQPQHF	TGTGCCAGCAGCCAAGTGGGGTCGGGTCAGCCCCAGCATTTT